One sample yielded the 17 T cell receptor beta chains listed below, sequenced in a study of technical replicates of blood from several donors. Libraries were prepared by immunoSEQ multiplex PCR; TCRdb keeps only in-frame clonotypes and omits some of them. Among more than 90,000 clones, over 90% were seen once, and the ten largest hold roughly 0.21%. Sequencing input: T cells isolated from PBMCs. These receptor sequences come from a human donor in good health.

The V call is TRBV28, the J call TRBJ1-1, with a weak D call TRBD1 (6 bases). CDR1 is MDHEN and CDR2 is SYDVKM in the germline V gene. V was clipped by 9 bases and J by 3 bases, with 14 bases between them. The CDR3 covers 13 residues. CDR3 amino acids: CASKQGRDTEAFF. The CDR3 DNA sequence: TGTGCCAGTAAACAGGGAAGGGACACTGAAGCTTTCTTT.

Points on this clone: One end of the junction is discordant with germline, which a read error may explain. V is TRBV5-1 and J is TRBJ2-3; 15 positions agree with TRBD2. Germline CDR1 SGHRS, CDR2 YFSETQ. The CDR3 spans 17 residues. CDR3 in amino acids: CASSWTSGGDGTYTQYF. The CDR3 DNA reads as TGCGCCAGCAGCTGGACTAGCGGGGGGGACGGCACATATACGCAGTATTTT.

The chain recombines TRBV28 with TRBJ2-7; TRBD2 might be the D (7 bases). The CDR3 is 17 residues long. CDR1 and CDR2 from the germline V gene are MDHEN and SYDVKM. Trimming cost V 8 bases and J 6 bases, with 29 bases left between them. This CDR3 reads CASGWPFNREGGLEQYF. The DNA for the CDR3 is TGTGCCAGCGGATGGCCCTTTAACAGGGAGGGGGGGCTCGAGCAGTACTTC.

The chain has TRBV7-9 and TRBJ1-2, with a weak D call TRBD1 (6 bases). The CDR3 totals 14 residues. Germline CDR1 reads SEHNR; CDR2 reads FQNEAQ (reference sequence). V lost 5 bases to trimming and J lost 3 bases, with 13 bases between them. The DNA of the CDR3 is TGTGCCAGCAGCCCCGAGGGGGGGGACTATGGCTACACCTTC. Encoded protein: CASSPEGGDYGYTF.

The V gene is TRBV13, the J gene TRBJ2-7, with 11 bases that match TRBD2. The J segment lost 1 base and the V segment lost 2 bases, leaving 7 bases of the junction unmatched. The germline gives CDR1 PRHDT, CDR2 FYEKMQ (reference sequence). The CDR3 loop spans 17 amino acids. The CDR3 loop reads CASSLTHRLAGSYEQYF. The CDR3 bases are TGTGCCAGCAGCTTAACCCATAGACTAGCGGGATCCTACGAGCAGTACTTC.

V and J are TRBV11-3 and TRBJ2-1; 7 nucleotides agree with TRBD2. CDR1 is SGHNT, CDR2 YENEEA, per germline. The J segment lost 0 bases and the V segment lost 0 bases, leaving 8 bases of the junction unmatched. The CDR3 sequence is 18 residues long. The CDR3 region has the DNA TGTGCCAGCAGCTTAGAATTAGCTAGCGGTTCCTCCTACAATGAGCAGTTCTTC. Translation gives CASSLELASGSSYNEQFF. Looking up the rest from reference TRBV11-3 and TRBJ2-1 gives the full variable domain: EAGVVQSPRYKIIEKKQPVAFWCNPISGHNTLYWYLQNLGQGPELLIRYENEEAVDDSQLPKDRFSAERLKGVDSTLKIQPAELGDSAVYLCASSLELASGSSYNEQFFGPGTRLTVL.

The rearrangement uses TRBV14 and TRBJ2-7; the D gene is possibly TRBD2 (5 bases). Per the germline V gene, CDR1 is SGHDN and CDR2 is FVKESK. This CDR3 region has 13 residues. Trimming shortened V by 4 bases and J by 6 bases, and 13 bases separated the two germline ends. CDR3 sequence reads: CASSLLIAGEQYF. CDR3 nucleotide sequence: TGTGCCAGCAGCCTTCTAATTGCGGGCGAGCAGTACTTC.

The rearrangement links TRBV4-1 to TRBJ2-3, with TRBD2 identical over 11 bases. Germline V lookup: CDR1 MGHRA, CDR2 YSYEKL. The CDR3 loop spans 21 amino acids. Trimming removed 3 bases from V and 0 bases from J; junction bases left unmatched: 17. CDR3 DNA sequence: TGCGCCAGCAGCCAGGGCGTAGGGGGACTAGCGGTAGGAACTAGCACAGATACGCAGTATTTT. The encoded protein is CASSQGVGGLAVGTSTDTQYF.

The chain combines TRBV6-1 with TRBJ2-7; 7 nucleotides match TRBD2. The germline gives CDR1 MNHNS, CDR2 SASEGT. The length of the CDR3 is 11 residues. V lost 4 bases to trimming and J lost 6 bases; unmatched junction nucleotides: 0. The DNA for the CDR3 is TGTGCCAGCAGTGCGGGGGGCGAGCAGTACTTC. As protein: CASSAGGEQYF.

This chain links TRBV28 with TRBJ2-2, with D maybe TRBD1 (5 bases). Germline CDR1 reads MDHEN; CDR2 reads SYDVKM. The CDR3 is made up of 15 amino acids. Trimming removed 8 bases from V and 0 bases from J, with 13 bases in between. CDR3 in amino acids: CASGDSIPNTGELFF. Written as DNA, the CDR3 is TGTGCCAGCGGCGACAGCATTCCGAACACCGGGGAGCTGTTTTTT.

This chain uses TRBV10-2 with TRBJ1-1; D not certain. Trimming removed 5 bases from V and 4 bases from J, with 11 bases in between. The CDR3 extends over 13 amino acids. Per germline, CDR1 WSHSY and CDR2 SAAADI. The CDR3 bases are TGCGCCAGCAGTTTCGCGGGCCGCACTGAAGCTTTCTTT. Its translation: CASSFAGRTEAFF.

The J gene is TRBJ2-5, the V gene TRBV6-5, with 7 bases that match TRBD2. CDR3 size: 15 residues. Germline trimming cut 2 bases from V and 7 bases from J; bases unmatched to any gene: 10. Germline assignment: CDR1 MNHEY and CDR2 SVGAGI. CDR3 region: CASSYSPGLPGTQYF. CDR3 DNA sequence: TGTGCCAGCAGTTACAGCCCGGGACTACCGGGGACCCAGTACTTC.

This clone was seen a few times. The chain carries TRBV7-9 and TRBJ1-1; D unclear. Trimming left V 4 bases short and J 1 base short, with 4 bases between. The CDR3 spans 12 residues. Per germline, CDR1 SEHNR and CDR2 FQNEAQ (reference sequence). CDR3 coding DNA: TGTGCCAGCAGCTCCTCGAACACTGAAGCTTTCTTT. The encoded protein is CASSSSNTEAFF. Full variable domain (remainder filled in from reference TRBV7-9 and TRBJ1-1): DTGVSQNPRHKITKRGQNVTFRCDPISEHNRLYWYRQTLGQGPEFLTYFQNEAQLEKSRLLSDRFSAERPKGSFSTLEIQRTEQGDSAMYLCASSSSNTEAFFGQGTRLTVV.

Written as DNA, the CDR3 is TGTGCCAGCAGCGTTGACTTCAATCAGCCCCAGCATTTT. This encodes CASSVDFNQPQHF. This chain joins TRBV9 and TRBJ1-5, with D hard to call. The V gene lost 2 bases and the J gene lost 3 bases, with 6 bases spanning the gap. CDR1 is SGDLS and CDR2 is YYNGEE in the germline V gene. This CDR3 has 13 residues.

The rearrangement uses TRBV7-2 and TRBJ1-5; 8 bases fit TRBD1. Germline CDR1 and CDR2: SGHTA and FQGNSA. J lost 2 bases, V lost 5 bases, and 11 bases had no gene match. The CDR3 length is 17 residues. CDR3 bases: TGTGCCAGCAGCCCCTATCGTTTGACAGGGGGCAATCAGCCCCAGCATTTT. This gives the protein CASSPYRLTGGNQPQHF.

This clone is a singleton in its sample. The chain is built from TRBV5-6 and TRBJ2-1, with a possible D match to TRBD2 (6 bases). CDR1 and CDR2 from the germline V gene are SGHDT and YYEEEE. CDR3 size: 16 residues. With 1 base removed from V and 4 bases from J, the gap between germline ends came to 15 bases. For the CDR3, the DNA is TGTGCCAGCAGCTTGTTATTACGGGAGTCGTACAATGAGCAGTTCTTC. Translated, it gives CASSLLLRESYNEQFF.

V gene TRBV11-2 combines with J gene TRBJ2-1; the match to TRBD2 covers 10 bases. The CDR3 length is 14 residues. Germline V gives CDR1 SGHAT, CDR2 FQNNGV. V was pared by 3 bases and J by 8 bases, with 4 bases of the junction left unmatched. DNA for the CDR3: TGTGCCAGCAGCTTCCTAGCGGGAGTTTATGAGCAGTTCTTC. It yields the protein CASSFLAGVYEQFF.